These 21 T cell receptor beta chains share one sample of origin, sequenced in a study of beta chain features in type 1 diabetes. Broader study findings: Researchers report that Type 1 diabetes patients had moderately but significantly shorter TCRB CDR3s across all four CD4+ subsets.

No cognate antigen is known for these TCRs. As every portion of the isolated RNA was reverse transcribed, the sequencing read expressed TCRB transcripts. Measured with immunoSEQ multiplex PCR; TCRdb has only the in-frame clones, and not every one. Found here are 95,000 to 150,000 clones, about 16% of them singletons; the top ten hold about 2.1%. Source material: central memory CD4+ T cells from blood. Receptors originate from a man aged 25-45 years with type 1 diabetes.

The sample holds a few counts of this clone. The rearrangement joins TRBV9 to TRBJ2-7; perhaps TRBD2 as D (7 bases). CDR1 and CDR2 from the germline V gene are SGDLS and YYNGEE. The CDR3 loop spans 14 amino acids. The V and J ends lost 2 bases and 10 bases respectively, with 19 bases between them. This CDR3 is CASSVGGGRLPQYF. The CDR3 coding sequence is TGTGCCAGCAGCGTGGGAGGGGGGCGACTCCCCCAGTACTTC. The full variable domain, rest sourced from reference TRBV9 and TRBJ2-7, is DSGVTQTPKHLITATGQRVTLRCSPRSGDLSVYWYQQSLDQGLQFLIQYYNGEERAKGNILERFSAQQFPDLHSELNLSSLELGDSALYFCASSVGGGRLPQYFGPGTRLTVT.

This sequence joins TRBV28 and TRBJ2-7, with unresolved D. Germline CDR1 reads MDHEN; CDR2 reads SYDVKM. V was cut by 3 bases and J by 6 bases, with 6 bases left in between. This CDR3 has 11 amino acids. This CDR3 reads CASSLGLEQYF. The CDR3 nucleotides read TGTGCCAGCAGTTTGGGCCTCGAGCAGTACTTC. Filled out from reference TRBV28 and TRBJ2-7, the complete variable domain reads DVKVTQSSRYLVKRTGEKVFLECVQDMDHENMFWYRQDPGLGLRLIYFSYDVKMKEKGDIPEGYSVSREKKERFSLILESASTNQTSMYLCASSLGLEQYFGPGTRLTVT.

This sequence joins TRBV14 and TRBJ1-1; 7 bases match TRBD1. The CDR3 runs to 14 residues. Germline V lookup: CDR1 SGHDN, CDR2 FVKESK. After removal of 4 bases from V and 4 bases from J, the junction contained 6 bases not matched to a gene. The CDR3 region has the DNA TGTGCCAGCAGCCCGACAGGGTGGATCACTGAAGCTTTCTTT. This codes for CASSPTGWITEAFF.

The chain recombines TRBV7-2 with TRBJ2-1, with D possibly TRBD1 on 7 matching bases. Trimming stripped 7 bases from V and 8 bases from J, with 21 bases between. CDR3 length equals 15 residues. CDR1 SGHTA and CDR2 FQGNSA come from the germline V gene. The CDR3 is CASTLGGSRGDEQFF. In DNA form, the CDR3 reads TGTGCCAGCACCCTAGGGGGCTCGCGGGGCGATGAGCAGTTCTTC.

This clone showed up many times. In DNA form, the CDR3 reads TGTGCCAGCAGCTTTGAGGCCACCTCCTACGAGCAGTACTTC. It codes for CASSFEATSYEQYF. V and J are TRBV7-8 and TRBJ2-7; D remains ambiguous. CDR1 and CDR2 from the germline V gene are SGHVS and FQNEAQ. V shed 3 bases and J shed 0 bases, with 9 bases lying between them. The CDR3 is 14 residues long.

The chain employs TRBV10-3 and TRBJ1-1, with TRBD1 matching over 9 bases. The CDR3 loop spans 14 amino acids. V shed 6 bases, J shed 0 bases, and the junction held 2 bases outside the gene matches. The germline gives CDR1 ENHRY, CDR2 SYGVKD. The CDR3 region is CAISRQGVNTEAFF. In nucleotides, the CDR3 is TGTGCCATCAGCAGACAGGGGGTGAACACTGAAGCTTTCTTT.

This clone was observed at least ten times. Different DNA sequences within this sample yield the same CDR3. The chain recombines TRBV7-9 with TRBJ1-2; TRBD1 aligns across 10 bases. Trimming took 2 bases from V and 5 from J; bases not matched to a gene: 5. The germline V gene has CDR1 SEHNR and CDR2 FQNEAQ (reference sequence). There are 15 residues in the CDR3. CDR3 sequence: CASSLPGQGLYGYTF. CDR3 DNA: TGTGCCAGCAGCTTACCGGGACAGGGGTTATATGGCTACACCTTC.

This chain uses TRBV5-1 with TRBJ1-2; the match to TRBD1 covers 12 bases. Losses at the gene ends were 0 bases for V and 4 bases for J; bases not matched to a gene: 4. The CDR3 extends over 16 amino acids. Germline CDR1 reads SGHRS; CDR2 reads YFSETQ. CDR3: CASSLVGQGALYGYTF. As DNA, the CDR3 is TGCGCCAGCAGCTTGGTGGGACAGGGGGCCCTCTATGGCTACACCTTC. Full variable domain (outside the CDR3, taken from reference TRBV5-1 and TRBJ1-2): KAGVTQTPRYLIKTRGQQVTLSCSPISGHRSVSWYQQTPGQGLQFLFEYFSETQRNKGNFPGRFSGRQFSNSRSEMNVSTLELGDSALYLCASSLVGQGALYGYTFGSGTRLTVV.

This chain uses TRBV9 with TRBJ1-2, with TRBD1 matching over 11 bases. This CDR3 has 16 residues. Germline loops: CDR1 SGDLS, CDR2 YYNGEE. The trim removed 0 bases at V and 5 bases at J, leaving 6 bases unmatched. The CDR3 region is CASSVGGTGGKYGYTF. The CDR3 nucleotides read TGTGCCAGCAGCGTAGGAGGGACAGGGGGGAAATATGGCTACACCTTC.

V and J are TRBV11-2 and TRBJ2-5; unclear D gene. The CDR3 runs 12 residues. V lost 6 bases, J lost 5 bases, and 10 bases lay in between. The germline CDR1 and CDR2 sequences are SGHAT and FQNNGV. The CDR3 protein is CASRQFEETQYF. Here the CDR3 DNA reads TGTGCCAGCAGGCAATTTGAGGAGACCCAGTACTTC.

This sequence joins TRBV1 and TRBJ2-7. TRBV1 is tagged as a pseudogene. CDR3 length equals 12 residues. The CDR3 DNA sequence: TGCACCAGCAGCCAAGATCGTGGGGGGCAGTACTTC. It yields the protein CTSSQDRGGQYF.

The chain uses TRBV4-3 and TRBJ2-7; D remains unclear. Germline CDR1 reads LGHNA; CDR2 reads YSLEER. The CDR3 is 13 residues long. Trimming pared 0 bases from V and 6 bases from J, leaving 9 bases between. The DNA of the CDR3 is TGCGCCAGCAGCCAAGATCATATGGGCGAGCAGTACTTC. The encoded protein is CASSQDHMGEQYF.

In its sample, this clone was seen a few times. The chain is built from TRBV6-5 and TRBJ1-5; 8 nucleotides line up with TRBD1. The CDR3 is made up of 13 amino acids. V lost 10 bases and J lost 7; bases outside the gene matches: 9. CDR1 MNHEY and CDR2 SVGAGI come from the germline V gene. CDR3 amino acids: CATGAGGDQPQHF. The CDR3 region has the DNA TGTGCCACCGGGGCAGGGGGCGACCAGCCCCAGCATTTT.

DNA for the CDR3: TGTGCTTTCGACGGCGGTAGTTACGAGCAGTACTTC. This codes for CAFDGGSYEQYF. V and J are TRBV30 and TRBJ2-7; D unresolved. Germline CDR1 reads GTSNPN; CDR2 reads SVGIG (reference sequence). This CDR3 has 12 amino acids.

This clone was recorded many times. The chain has TRBV28 and TRBJ2-7, with 8 bases identical to TRBD2. Losses at the gene ends were 6 bases for V and 4 bases for J; bases not matched to a gene: 5. The length of the CDR3 is 13 residues. The germline V gene encodes CDR1 MDHEN and CDR2 SYDVKM. The CDR3 nucleotides read TGTGCCAGCAGCCCGGGGGGGCCTTACGAGCAGTACTTC. Translation: CASSPGGPYEQYF.

The chain carries TRBV29-1 and TRBJ1-3; D is ambiguous. The ends were cut back, 4 bases at V and 8 bases at J, with 12 bases in the middle. This CDR3 contains 12 residues. CDR1 is SQVTM, CDR2 ANQGSEA, per germline. The CDR3 nucleotides are TGCAGCGTTGGGTCCCAGGAAGACACCATATATTTT. Its translation: CSVGSQEDTIYF.

This clone occurred a few times. This sequence joins TRBV11-2 and TRBJ1-4; D is unclear. With 0 bases removed from V and 0 bases from J, the gap between germline ends came to 5 bases. Per germline, CDR1 SGHAT and CDR2 FQNNGV. The CDR3 contains 15 residues. Here the CDR3 DNA reads TGTGCCAGCAGCTTAGATCTTGCAACTAATGAAAAACTGTTTTTT. Its protein is CASSLDLATNEKLFF.

This clone has ten or more counts. The DNA of the CDR3 is TGCGCCAGCAGCCCCCAGGGACTTCCTAATGAGCAGTTCTTC. Its translation: CASSPQGLPNEQFF. The V and J genes are TRBV4-3 and TRBJ2-1, with D perhaps matching TRBD2 (6 bases). This CDR3 comprises 14 residues. V was trimmed by 4 bases and J by 7 bases, leaving 14 bases between them. The germline CDR1 and CDR2 sequences are LGHNA and YSLEER.

The chain uses TRBV5-1 and TRBJ2-5; D ambiguous. The V end was cut by 7 bases, the J end by 5 bases, with 18 bases between. The CDR3 spans 14 residues. Germline CDR1 and CDR2: SGHRS and YFSETQ. CDR3 sequence: CASGYKDPGETQYF. CDR3 DNA: TGCGCCAGCGGGTACAAAGACCCGGGCGAGACCCAGTACTTC.

Points on this clone: This sample includes further DNA sequences coding for the same CDR3. The chain has TRBV7-9 and TRBJ1-6, with 7 bases fitting TRBD1. V shed 5 bases and J 5 bases; nucleotides not matched to a gene: 3. The CDR3 length is 14 residues. CDR1 and CDR2 (germline): SEHNR, FQNEAQ (reference sequence). Here the CDR3 reads CASSPGQNNSPLHF. CDR3 sequence (DNA): TGTGCCAGCAGCCCGGGACAGAATAATTCACCCCTCCACTTT.

This clone was counted only a few times. The V call is TRBV18, the J call TRBJ2-6, with 9 bases aligning to TRBD1. The V gene end was trimmed by 6 bases and the J gene end by 2 bases; junction bases not matched to a gene: 8. Per the germline V gene, CDR1 is KGHSH and CDR2 is LQKENI. The CDR3 is 17 residues long. The CDR3 region is CASSPGQGTPGANVLTF. Here the CDR3 DNA reads TGTGCCAGCTCCCCGGGACAGGGAACCCCTGGGGCCAACGTCCTGACTTTC. Variable domain in full (rest from reference TRBV18 and TRBJ2-6): NAGVMQNPRHLVRRRGQEARLRCSPMKGHSHVYWYRQLPEEGLKFMVYLQKENIIDESGMPKERFSAEFPKEGPSILRIQQVVRGDSAAYFCASSPGQGTPGANVLTFGAGSRLTVL.